What follows describes a single T cell receptor (beta chain). This entry is derived from a study of control samples from healthy donors and cancer patients. Using immunoSEQ multiplex PCR, the repertoire was profiled, and TCRdb retains in-frame clones only, with some absent. This table has 100,000 to 150,000 clones, over 80% appearing once. The CDR3 is 12 residues long. With 3 bases removed from V and 6 bases from J, the gap between germline ends came to 9 bases. CDR1 is SQVTM and CDR2 is ANQGSEA in the germline V gene. Source material: blood. The V gene is TRBV29-1, the J gene TRBJ2-1; no clear D. The source is a woman aged 45-60 years in good health. CDR3 region: CSVDQAGNEQFF. The CDR3 nucleotides are TGCAGCGTTGACCAGGCAGGCAATGAGCAGTTCTTC.